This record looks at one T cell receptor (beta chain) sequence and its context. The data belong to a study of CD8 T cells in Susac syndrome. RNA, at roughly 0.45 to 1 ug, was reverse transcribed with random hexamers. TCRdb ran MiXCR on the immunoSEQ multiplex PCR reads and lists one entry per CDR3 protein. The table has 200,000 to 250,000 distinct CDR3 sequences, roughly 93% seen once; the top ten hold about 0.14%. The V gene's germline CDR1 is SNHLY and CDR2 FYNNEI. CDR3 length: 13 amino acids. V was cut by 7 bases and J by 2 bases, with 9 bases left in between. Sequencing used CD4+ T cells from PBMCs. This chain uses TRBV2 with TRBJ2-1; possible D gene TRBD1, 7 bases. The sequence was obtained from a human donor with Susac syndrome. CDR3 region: CASTGGTYNEQFF. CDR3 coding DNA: TGTGCCAGCACAGGGGGGACCTACAATGAGCAGTTCTTC.